This TCR beta chain derives from a study of blood T cell repertoires in COVID-19. Study background: T cells, B-cell-depleted T cells, or PBMCs supplied cDNA or gDNA.

Seattle participants joined during active infection and were tracked over time. This table comes from immunoSEQ multiplex PCR, and its TCRdb copy is limited to in-frame clones, with some not included. The sample contains 100,000 to 150,000 clones, approximately 90% of which appear only once. The CDR3 is made up of 13 amino acids. The germline V and J ends were trimmed by 3 bases and 2 bases, with 7 bases remaining between them. This clonotype was sampled from a man aged 45-65 years with COVID-19, enrolled during active disease. What was sequenced was peripheral blood. The chain has TRBV12-3 or TRBV12-4 and TRBJ1-2, with D possibly matching TRBD1 (6 bases). CDR3 protein: CASSFDRNYGYTF. Here the CDR3 DNA reads TGTGCCAGCAGTTTCGACAGGAACTATGGCTACACCTTC.